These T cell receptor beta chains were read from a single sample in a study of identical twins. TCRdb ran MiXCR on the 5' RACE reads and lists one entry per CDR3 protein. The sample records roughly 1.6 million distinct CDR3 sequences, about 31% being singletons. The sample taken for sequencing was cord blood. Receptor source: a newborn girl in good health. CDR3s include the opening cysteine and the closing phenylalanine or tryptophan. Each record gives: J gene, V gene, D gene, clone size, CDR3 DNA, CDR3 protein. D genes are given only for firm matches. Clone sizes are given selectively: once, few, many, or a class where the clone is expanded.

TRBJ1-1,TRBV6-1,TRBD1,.,TGTGCCAGCAGCCCCGGGACAGGGGGCGAGAGAAACACTGAAGCTTTCTTT,CASSPGTGGERNTEAFF
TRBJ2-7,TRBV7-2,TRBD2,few,TGTGCCAGCAGCGCCTCTAGCGGGAGTCTATACGAGCAGTACTTC,CASSASSGSLYEQYF
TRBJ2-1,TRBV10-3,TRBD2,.,TGTGCCATCAGTGAGAGGGCTAGCGGGCTTCGGGGGAATGAGCAGTTCTTC,CAISERASGLRGNEQFF
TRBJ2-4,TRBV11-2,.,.,TGTGCCAGCAGCCCCCGGGGAGTAGGAGCCAAAAACATTCAGTACTTC,CASSPRGVGAKNIQYF
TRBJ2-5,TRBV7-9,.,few,TGTGCCAGCAGCCCCTCGTACGAGACCCAGTACTTC,CASSPSYETQYF
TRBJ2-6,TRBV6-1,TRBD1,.,TGTGCCAGCAGCCAGGGGGCGCGGGGGGCCAACGTCCTGACTTTC,CASSQGARGANVLTF
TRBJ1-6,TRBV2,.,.,TGTGCCAGCAGGTCTCGGGGGGGAAAGTCACCCCTCCACTTT,CASRSRGGKSPLHF
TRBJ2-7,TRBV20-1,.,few,TGCAGTGCTAGTGATGTGGCTTGGGAGTCCTACGAGCAGTACTTC,CSASDVAWESYEQYF
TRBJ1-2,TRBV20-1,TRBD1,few,TGCAGTGCTAGAGATTTGAGGGGCACAGGGGATGGCTACACCTTC,CSARDLRGTGDGYTF
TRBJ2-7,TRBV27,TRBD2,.,TGTGCCAGCAGTAAACCTAGCGGGGGAGTCTCCTGCAATGAGCAGTACTTC,CASSKPSGGVSCNEQYF
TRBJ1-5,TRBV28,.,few,TGTGCCAGCAGTTTATTCACTCGCGCAGACATTAGCAATCAGCCCCAGCATTTT,CASSLFTRADISNQPQHF
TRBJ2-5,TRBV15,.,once,TGTGCCACCAGCAGAGCACGGACGGAAGAGACCCAGTACTTC,CATSRARTEETQYF
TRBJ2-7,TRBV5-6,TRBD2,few,TGTGCCAGCTCAAATATGCGAGCGGGAGGGCCTAACGAGCAGTACTTC,CASSNMRAGGPNEQYF
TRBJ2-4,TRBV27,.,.,TGTGCCAGCAGTTTCGGGGGGCGGTCGGGCAAAAACATTCAGTACTTC,CASSFGGRSGKNIQYF
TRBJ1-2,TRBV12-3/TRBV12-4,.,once,TGTGCCAGCAGTTTAAATGGACAGCTTCTCTTAAACTATGGCTGCACCTTC,CASSLNGQLLLNYGCTF
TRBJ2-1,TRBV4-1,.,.,TGCGCCAGCAGCCAAGTTCCGGGCTCCTACAATGAGCAGTTCTTC,CASSQVPGSYNEQFF
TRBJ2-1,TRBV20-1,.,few,TGCAGTGTCCCGACAGACCCAGGGTATAATGAGCAGTTCTTC,CSVPTDPGYNEQFF
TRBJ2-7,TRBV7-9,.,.,TGTGCCAGCAGCTTAGTGGCGGGGAGGATCTACGAGCAGTACTTC,CASSLVAGRIYEQYF
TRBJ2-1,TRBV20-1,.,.,TGCAGTGCTAGAGATCAAGCGGCCTACAATGAGCAGTTCTTC,CSARDQAAYNEQFF
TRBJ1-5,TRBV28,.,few,TGTGCCAGCACCGAAACCAATCAGCCCCAGCATTTT,CASTETNQPQHF
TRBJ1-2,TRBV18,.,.,TGTGCCAGCTCACCAGACGTGGGGACATATGGCTACACCTTC,CASSPDVGTYGYTF
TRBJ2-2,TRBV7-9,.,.,TGTGCCAGCACCTTCAGTGGGGCCGGGGAGCTGTTTTTT,CASTFSGAGELFF
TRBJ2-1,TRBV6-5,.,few,TGTGCCAGCAGCCGCGTGGTGAGGAATGAGCAGTTCTTC,CASSRVVRNEQFF
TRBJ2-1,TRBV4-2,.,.,TGTGCCAGCAGCCCTCGATGGAGGGGATACAATGAGCAGTTCTTC,CASSPRWRGYNEQFF
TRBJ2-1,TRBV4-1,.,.,TGCGCCAGCAGCCCGGGACACATCTCCTACAATGAGCAGTTCTTC,CASSPGHISYNEQFF
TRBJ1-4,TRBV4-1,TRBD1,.,TGCGCCAGCAGCCAAAGGGGACAGCAGCGAACTAATGAAAAACTGTTTTTT,CASSQRGQQRTNEKLFF
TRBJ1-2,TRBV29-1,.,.,TGCAGCGTTGCCGCCAGACAGAACTATGGCTACACCTTC,CSVAARQNYGYTF
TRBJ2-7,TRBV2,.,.,TGTGCCAGCAGGGACGCGGGGAGCTCCTACAATGAGCAGTACTTC,CASRDAGSSYNEQYF
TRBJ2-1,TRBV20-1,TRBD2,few,TGCAGTGCCAGGGCGGGAGCCATCAATGAGCAGTTCTTC,CSARAGAINEQFF
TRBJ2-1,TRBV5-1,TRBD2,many,TGCGCCAGCAGCTTGGATCCTAGCGGGACACTCAATGAGCAGTTCTTC,CASSLDPSGTLNEQFF
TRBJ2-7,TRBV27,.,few,TGTGCCAGCAGTTCCGCCGCGGGACCACGTGGGAACTACGAGCAGTACTTC,CASSSAAGPRGNYEQYF
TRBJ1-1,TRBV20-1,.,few,TGCAGTGCTCCTCGAAAAGAAACTGAAGCTTTCTTT,CSAPRKETEAFF
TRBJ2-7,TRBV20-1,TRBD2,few,TGCAGTGCCCCTCCTTTCGGGAGGAGAACCTACGAGCAGTACTTC,CSAPPFGRRTYEQYF
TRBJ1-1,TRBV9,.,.,TGTGCCAGCAGCGTAGCGGCAGGGTCCATGAACACTGAAGCTTTCTTT,CASSVAAGSMNTEAFF
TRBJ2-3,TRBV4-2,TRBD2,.,TGTGCCAGCAGCCAATATTCGGGAGGGCCAGATACGCAGTATTTT,CASSQYSGGPDTQYF
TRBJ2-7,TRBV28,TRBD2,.,TGTGCCACCGAGGGACTAGCGGGAGAAGGGCAGTACTTC,CATEGLAGEGQYF
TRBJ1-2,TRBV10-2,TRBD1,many,TGCGCCAGCAGTGAGCCGTGGACAGGGGGCCCTAACTATGGCTACACCTTC,CASSEPWTGGPNYGYTF
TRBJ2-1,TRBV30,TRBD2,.,TGTGCCTGGAGTGTACGGGGGGTCCTATCCAATGAGCAGTTCTTC,CAWSVRGVLSNEQFF
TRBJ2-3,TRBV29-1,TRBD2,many,TGCAGCGTGATTCCGGGACTAGCTCCGGATACGCAGTATTTT,CSVIPGLAPDTQYF
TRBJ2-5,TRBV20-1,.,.,TGCAGTGCTAGCTGGGGCGATGAGCAGTACTTC,CSASWGDEQYF
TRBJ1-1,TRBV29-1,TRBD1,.,TGCAGCGTCCCCCTCAGGGGGGGGACTGAAGCTTTCTTT,CSVPLRGGTEAFF
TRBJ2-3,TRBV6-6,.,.,TGTGCCAGCAAGAAGGACCGACGCTCCCCCTCTACGGATGCGCAGTATTTT,CASKKDRRSPSTDAQYF
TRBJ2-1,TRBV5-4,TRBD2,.,TGTGCCAGCAGATTCCGGCTAGCGGACCCCTACAATGAGCAGTTCTTC,CASRFRLADPYNEQFF
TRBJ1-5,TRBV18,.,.,TGTGCCAGCTCACCAGACGGATCCTATCAGCCCCAGCATTTT,CASSPDGSYQPQHF
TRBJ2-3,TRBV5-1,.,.,TGCGCCAGCGGCTTGGGGGGACGCACCCACACAGATACGCAGTATTTT,CASGLGGRTHTDTQYF
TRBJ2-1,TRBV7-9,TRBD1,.,TGTGCCAGCAGCTTAACCGTCCGGGACAGGGGACCGTATGAGCAGTTCTTC,CASSLTVRDRGPYEQFF
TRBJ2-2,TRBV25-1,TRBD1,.,TGTGCCAGCAGTGATCCGGACAGGTTGGACACCGGGGAGCTGTTTTTT,CASSDPDRLDTGELFF
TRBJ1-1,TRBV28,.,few,TGTGCCAGCAGTCCACAGGGCGACGCTGAAGCTTTCTTT,CASSPQGDAEAFF
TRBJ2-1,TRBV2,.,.,TGTGCCAGCAGTGCTCCCCGCTCCACCGGGACCGCAGGAGATGAGCAGTTCTTC,CASSAPRSTGTAGDEQFF
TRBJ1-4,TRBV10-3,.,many,TGTGCCATCAGTGAGAGGGCAACTAATGAAAAACTGTTTTTT,CAISERATNEKLFF
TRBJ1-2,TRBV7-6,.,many,TGTGCCAGCAGCTTCTACAATAACTATGGCTACACCTTC,CASSFYNNYGYTF
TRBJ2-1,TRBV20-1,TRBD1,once,TGCAGTGCTAGAGACCGGGACAGACAGTTCTTC,CSARDRDRQFF
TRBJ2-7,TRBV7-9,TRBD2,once,TGTGCCAGACTAGCGGCCTACAATGAGCAGTACTTC,CARLAAYNEQYF
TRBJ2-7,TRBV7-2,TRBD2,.,TGTGCCAGCAGCGCAGCGGGAGTCGAGCAGTACTTC,CASSAAGVEQYF
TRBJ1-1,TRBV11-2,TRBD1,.,TGTGCCAGCAGTCTACGGACAGGGGTGATGAACACTGAAGCTTTCTTT,CASSLRTGVMNTEAFF
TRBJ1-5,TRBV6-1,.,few,TGTGCCAGCAGTGAAGAGGTTCAGGGAGGCAATCAGCCCCAGCATTTT,CASSEEVQGGNQPQHF
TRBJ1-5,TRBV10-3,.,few,TGTGCCATCAGTGGGACTGACGCTGCGGCCCAGCATTTT,CAISGTDAAAQHF
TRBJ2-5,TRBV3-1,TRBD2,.,TGTGCCAGCAGCCACCCTAGCGGGAGATTGGAGACCCAGTACTTC,CASSHPSGRLETQYF